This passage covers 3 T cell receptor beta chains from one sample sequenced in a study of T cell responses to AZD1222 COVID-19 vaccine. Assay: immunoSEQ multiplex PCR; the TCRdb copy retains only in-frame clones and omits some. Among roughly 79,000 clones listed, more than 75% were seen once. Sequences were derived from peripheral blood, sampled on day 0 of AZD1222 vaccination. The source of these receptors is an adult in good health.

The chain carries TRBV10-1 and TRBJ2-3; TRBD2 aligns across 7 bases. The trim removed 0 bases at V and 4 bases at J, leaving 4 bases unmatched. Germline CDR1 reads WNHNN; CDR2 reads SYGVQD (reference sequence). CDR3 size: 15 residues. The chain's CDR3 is CASSESTGGPDTQYF. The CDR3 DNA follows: TGCGCCAGCAGTGAGTCTACGGGAGGCCCAGATACGCAGTATTTT.

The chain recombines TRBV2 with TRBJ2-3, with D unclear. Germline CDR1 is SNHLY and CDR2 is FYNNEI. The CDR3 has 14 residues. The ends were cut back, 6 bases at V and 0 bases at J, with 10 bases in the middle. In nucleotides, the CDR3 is TGTGCCAGCAGAAATCAGATAAGCACAGATACGCAGTATTTT. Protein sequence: CASRNQISTDTQYF.

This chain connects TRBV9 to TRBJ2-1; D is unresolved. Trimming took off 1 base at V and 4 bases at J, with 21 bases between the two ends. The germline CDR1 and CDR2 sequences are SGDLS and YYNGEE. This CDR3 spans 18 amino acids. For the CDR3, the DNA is TGTGCCAGCAGCGTATTCACCCAAGGATCTAACTTATACAATGAGCAGTTCTTC. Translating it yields CASSVFTQGSNLYNEQFF.